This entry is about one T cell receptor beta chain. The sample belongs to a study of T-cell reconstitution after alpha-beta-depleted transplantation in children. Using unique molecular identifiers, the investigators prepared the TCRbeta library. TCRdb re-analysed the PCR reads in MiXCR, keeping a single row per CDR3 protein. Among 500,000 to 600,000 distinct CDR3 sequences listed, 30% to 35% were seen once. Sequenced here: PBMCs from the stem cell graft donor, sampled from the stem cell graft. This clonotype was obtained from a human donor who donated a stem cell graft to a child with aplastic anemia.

The CDR3: CASSPNPRVRGEAFF. The CDR3 bases are TGCGCCAGCAGCCCGAATCCTCGAGTCCGGGGAGAAGCTTTCTTT. This sequence joins TRBV5-1 and TRBJ1-1; D unclear. CDR3 length: 15 amino acids. The V gene lost 4 bases and the J gene lost 8 bases, with 21 bases spanning the gap. Germline V CDR1 and CDR2: SGHRS, YFSETQ.